A single sample gave rise to the 29 T cell receptor beta chains below, sequenced in a study of cytomegalovirus exposure and HLA in healthy donors. Profiling relied on immunoSEQ multiplex PCR, and the TCRdb table lists in-frame clones only, not all of them. The table has under 250,000 clones, 80% to 90% seen once. What was sequenced was PBMCs. The receptors come from a woman aged 25 to 45 in good health and CMV-seronegative.

V is TRBV19 and J is TRBJ2-3; the match to TRBD2 covers 12 bases. Trimming removed 4 bases from V and 5 bases from J; junction bases left unmatched: 7. CDR3 length: 16 amino acids. The germline gives CDR1 LNHDA, CDR2 SQIVND (reference sequence). DNA of the CDR3: TGTGCCAGTAGTACAAGACTAGCGGGGGTCCAAGATACGCAGTATTTT. Translation: CASSTRLAGVQDTQYF.

This clone was seen a handful of times. V and J are TRBV5-1 and TRBJ2-3, with 9 bases matching TRBD1. This CDR3 comprises 15 residues. With V trimmed by 3 bases and J by 0 bases, 2 bases remained unmatched. Germline V lookup: CDR1 SGHRS, CDR2 YFSETQ. The CDR3 nucleotides are TGCGCCAGCAGCTCGGGACAGGGCAGCACAGATACGCAGTATTTT. It is translated as CASSSGQGSTDTQYF.

This clone has more than one count but fewer than ten. The chain uses TRBV28 and TRBJ1-2; D call uncertain. V shed 5 bases and J shed 2 bases, with 6 bases lying between them. Germline V CDR1 and CDR2: MDHEN, SYDVKM. The CDR3 consists of 12 residues. In nucleotides, the CDR3 is TGTGCCAGCAGTGACTTAAACTATGGCTACACCTTC. This gives the protein CASSDLNYGYTF.

The chain recombines TRBV6-5 with TRBJ1-2, with 7 nucleotides matching TRBD1. This CDR3 has 15 amino acids. The ends lost 6 bases at V and 2 bases at J; junction bases unmatched: 9. Germline values: CDR1 MNHEY, CDR2 SVGAGI. The CDR3 is CASRDRDSLNYGYTF. CDR3 sequence (DNA): TGTGCCAGCAGGGACCGGGACAGCCTCAACTATGGCTACACCTTC.

The genes are TRBV5-1 and TRBJ2-7, with D perhaps TRBD1 (5 bases). The V gene lost 0 bases and the J gene lost 5 bases, with 12 bases spanning the gap. The CDR3 has 14 amino acids. The germline CDR1 and CDR2 sequences are SGHRS and YFSETQ. This chain's CDR3 is CASSLGGQGHEQYF. The CDR3 DNA is TGCGCCAGCAGCTTGGGTGGTCAGGGCCACGAGCAGTACTTC.

This clone was seen a handful of times. The chain links TRBV6-1 to TRBJ1-5; the D gene is possibly TRBD1 (5 bases). V shed 3 bases and J shed 6 bases, with 15 bases lying between them. This CDR3 region has 15 residues. Germline CDR1 is MNHNS and CDR2 is SASEGT. The CDR3 DNA is TGTGCCAGCAGTGAGGACAATTCCTGGGGTCAGCCCCAGCATTTT. This sequence encodes CASSEDNSWGQPQHF.

The rearrangement uses TRBV19 and TRBJ2-4; 7 bases match TRBD1. Germline assignment: CDR1 LNHDA and CDR2 SQIVND (reference sequence). After removal of 6 bases from V and 3 bases from J, the junction contained 11 bases not matched to a gene. There are 16 residues in the CDR3. CDR3 sequence (DNA): TGTGCCAGTAGACCCGACAGGGAATTAGTCAAAAACATTCAGTACTTC. It translates to CASRPDRELVKNIQYF.

The DNA for the CDR3 is TGCGCCAGCAGCTTGGTGGGCAGCTCCTATAATTCACCCCTCCACTTT. It is translated as CASSLVGSSYNSPLHF. The gene calls are TRBV5-1 and TRBJ1-6; D gene unclear. The CDR3 is made up of 16 amino acids. Per germline, CDR1 SGHRS and CDR2 YFSETQ. V gave up 0 bases and J gave up 0 bases, with 7 bases separating them.

This clone occurred many times. The V call is TRBV10-1, the J call TRBJ1-5; D is ambiguous. Germline-derived CDR1 and CDR2 are WNHNN and SYGVQD (reference sequence). Between the trimmed V and J ends, which lost 8 bases and 11 bases, there was a span of 13 bases. This CDR3 contains 11 residues. CDR3 sequence: CASRVQQSQHF. The DNA for the CDR3 is TGCGCCAGCCGAGTACAGCAATCCCAGCATTTT.

CDR3 in DNA: TGTGCCAGCAGTTTAGGAATAGGAGTCCTCGGCACCATATATTTT. It is translated as CASSLGIGVLGTIYF. The chain carries TRBV28 and TRBJ1-3; D gene ambiguous. CDR3 size: 15 residues. Looked up from germline, CDR1 is MDHEN and CDR2 is SYDVKM. Trimming left V 2 bases short and J 9 bases short, with 17 bases between.

The V gene is TRBV5-1, the J gene TRBJ2-1; D perhaps matches TRBD2 (6 bases). Germline V gene sequence: CDR1 SGHRS, CDR2 YFSETQ. This CDR3 is built from 17 residues. V was pared by 0 bases and J by 4 bases, with 17 bases between. The CDR3, as DNA: TGCGCCAGCAGCTTGGGCCTCGGGGGTACTTGGTACAATGAGCAGTTCTTC. Residues: CASSLGLGGTWYNEQFF.

The chain couples TRBV19 to TRBJ1-2; 7 bases agree with TRBD1. This CDR3 has 11 residues. Germline assignment: CDR1 LNHDA and CDR2 SQIVND (reference sequence). The ends lost 8 bases at V and 8 bases at J; junction bases unmatched: 5. Here the CDR3 reads CASSQGVGYTF. DNA of the CDR3: TGTGCCAGTTCGCAGGGGGTAGGCTACACCTTC.

The chain has TRBV6-5 and TRBJ2-1; 9 nucleotides match TRBD1. The V segment lost 6 bases and the J segment 7 bases; nucleotides outside the gene matches: 4. The CDR3 is 13 residues long. Germline V gives CDR1 MNHEY, CDR2 SVGAGI. CDR3 nucleotides: TGTGCCAGCAGCCTGACAGGGGGGAATGAGCAGTTCTTC. This sequence encodes CASSLTGGNEQFF.

The chain has TRBV7-2 and TRBJ2-3; 8 nucleotides line up with TRBD1. CDR1 SGHTA and CDR2 FQGNSA come from the germline V gene. After removal of 4 bases from V and 2 bases from J, the junction contained 2 bases not matched to a gene. CDR3 length equals 14 residues. CDR3 nucleotides: TGTGCCAGCAGCTGGGGACAGGTCACAGATACGCAGTATTTT. Translating gives CASSWGQVTDTQYF.

By frequency in the sample, this clone is medium-sized. The chain carries TRBV6-4 and TRBJ1-6, with 7 nucleotides matching TRBD1. CDR3 size: 14 residues. V dropped 6 bases and J dropped 5; count of bases not matched to a gene: 4. Germline loops: CDR1 MRHNA, CDR2 SNTAGT. The CDR3 region has the DNA TGTGCCAGCAGCCCAGGGACAGATAATTCACCCCTCCACTTT. Its protein product is CASSPGTDNSPLHF.

The chain joins TRBV29-1 to TRBJ2-2; 12 bases agree with TRBD2. The germline V gene encodes CDR1 SQVTM and CDR2 ANQGSEA. The CDR3 consists of 17 residues. V shed 3 bases and J 2 bases; nucleotides not matched to a gene: 7. In DNA, the CDR3 is TGCAGCGTTGATGCTAGCGGGAGGGCCGTAAACACCGGGGAGCTGTTTTTT. Protein: CSVDASGRAVNTGELFF.

The chain has TRBV6-4 and TRBJ2-3; 8 positions match TRBD2. This CDR3 comprises 16 residues. With V trimmed by 2 bases and J by 0 bases, 4 bases remained unmatched. Germline V gives CDR1 MRHNA, CDR2 SNTAGT. In DNA form, the CDR3 reads TGTGCCAGCAGTGACATAGCGGGGACTAGCACAGATACGCAGTATTTT. Its translation: CASSDIAGTSTDTQYF.

This clone was detected only once. This chain connects TRBV13 to TRBJ2-1; 7 bases agree with TRBD2. The CDR3 has 14 amino acids. The V and J ends lost 11 bases and 8 bases, in that order; junction bases with no gene match: 15. CDR1 and CDR2 from the germline V gene are PRHDT and FYEKMQ (reference sequence). The CDR3 DNA sequence: TGTGCCTCAGTAGTGGGGGGGAGTAGTGATGAGCAGTTCTTC. Its protein product is CASVVGGSSDEQFF.

This chain joins TRBV28 and TRBJ2-7, with unresolved D. The V end was cut by 5 bases, the J end by 4 bases, with 15 bases between. This CDR3 contains 14 residues. CDR1 is MDHEN and CDR2 is SYDVKM in the germline V gene. The CDR3 region has the DNA TGTGCCAGCAGTCTTTCCCTTGTTCCGTACGAGCAGTACTTC. Its protein product is CASSLSLVPYEQYF. The variable domain in full, with the rest retrieved from reference TRBV28 and TRBJ2-7, is DVKVTQSSRYLVKRTGEKVFLECVQDMDHENMFWYRQDPGLGLRLIYFSYDVKMKEKGDIPEGYSVSREKKERFSLILESASTNQTSMYLCASSLSLVPYEQYFGPGTRLTVT.

This chain uses TRBV5-1 with TRBJ2-1, with 7 bases identical to TRBD1. V lost 3 bases, J lost 7 bases, and 10 bases stayed unmatched. Germline V CDR1 and CDR2: SGHRS, YFSETQ. The length of the CDR3 is 15 residues. Written as DNA, the CDR3 is TGCGCCAGCAGCTACGAGGGGGCGTTTGATAATGAGCAGTTCTTC. It is translated as CASSYEGAFDNEQFF.

This clone was seen once. This chain uses TRBV7-3 with TRBJ2-5, with D perhaps TRBD1 (5 bases). Germline V lookup: CDR1 SGHTA, CDR2 FQGTGA. This CDR3 spans 14 amino acids. V gave up 4 bases and J gave up 4 bases, with 13 bases separating them. This chain's CDR3 is CASSSYGQGETQYF. The CDR3 DNA reads TGTGCCAGCAGCTCATATGGACAAGGAGAGACCCAGTACTTC.

V usage is TRBV5-6 and J usage is TRBJ2-7; 11 bases map to TRBD2. The ends lost 4 bases at V and 9 bases at J; junction bases unmatched: 9. Germline V gene sequence: CDR1 SGHDT, CDR2 YYEEEE. This CDR3 is built from 14 residues. The CDR3 protein is CASSPGTSGATQYF. Here the CDR3 DNA reads TGTGCCAGCAGCCCGGGGACTAGCGGTGCTACGCAGTACTTC.

The chain combines TRBV4-1 with TRBJ2-1; 13 nucleotides match TRBD2. V lost 4 bases to trimming and J lost 5 bases; unmatched junction nucleotides: 5. From germline, CDR1 is MGHRA and CDR2 YSYEKL. The CDR3 spans 16 residues. The CDR3 loop is CASSRLAGGGDNEQFF. For the CDR3, the DNA is TGCGCCAGCAGCCGACTAGCGGGAGGAGGGGACAATGAGCAGTTCTTC.

The CDR3 loop is CASSLERGTNEKLFF. The CDR3 nucleotides are TGCGCCAGCAGCTTGGAGAGGGGGACTAATGAAAAACTGTTTTTT. This chain joins TRBV5-1 and TRBJ1-4; tentative D call: TRBD1 (6 bases). Trimming removed 0 bases from V and 2 bases from J, with 8 bases in between. Germline values: CDR1 SGHRS, CDR2 YFSETQ. The CDR3 loop spans 15 amino acids.

This rearrangement joins TRBV2 to TRBJ1-5, with a weak D call TRBD1 (6 bases). V lost 7 bases and J 0 bases, leaving 13 bases between the germline ends. The CDR3 spans 15 residues. The germline gives CDR1 SNHLY, CDR2 FYNNEI. Here the CDR3 DNA reads TGTGCCAGCATAGAAGACAGGACTAGCAATCAGCCCCAGCATTTT. As protein: CASIEDRTSNQPQHF.

The V gene is TRBV5-1, the J gene TRBJ2-5, with 8 positions matching TRBD1. Germline-derived CDR1 and CDR2 are SGHRS and YFSETQ. V lost 3 bases and J lost 2; bases outside the gene matches: 6. The CDR3 length is 15 residues. The CDR3 sequence is CASSYSDRDQETQYF. In nucleotides, the CDR3 is TGCGCCAGCAGCTACTCGGACAGGGATCAAGAGACCCAGTACTTC.

V is TRBV4-2 and J is TRBJ2-7; D is possibly TRBD2 (6 bases). Trimming removed 0 bases at V and 0 bases at J, with 9 bases between. This CDR3 comprises 15 residues. Germline assignment: CDR1 LGHNA and CDR2 YNFKEQ. CDR3 sequence: CASSQETTSSYEQYF. CDR3 nucleotide sequence: TGTGCCAGCAGCCAAGAAACGACTAGCTCCTACGAGCAGTACTTC.

V is TRBV30 and J is TRBJ2-7; D is possibly TRBD2 (5 bases). V lost 1 base, J lost 2 bases, and 12 bases lay in between. The CDR3 totals 14 residues. Per germline, CDR1 GTSNPN and CDR2 SVGIG (reference sequence). The CDR3 region has the DNA TGTGCCTGGAGTGGCCGATGGAGGACCTACGAGCAGTACTTC. The encoded protein is CAWSGRWRTYEQYF.

This clone appeared a single time. CDR3 DNA sequence: TGTGCCTGGCGAGGCGGGGTTTTCTCTGGGGCCAACGTCCTGACTTTC. It encodes CAWRGGVFSGANVLTF. The V and J genes are TRBV30 and TRBJ2-6; D possibly corresponds to TRBD2 (6 bases). CDR1 and CDR2 (germline): GTSNPN, SVGIG (reference sequence). This CDR3 is built from 16 residues. Trimming removed 5 bases at V and 0 bases at J, with 14 bases between. Supplemented by reference TRBV30 and TRBJ2-6, the full variable domain reads SQTIHQWPATLVQPVGSPLSLECTVEGTSNPNLYWYRQAAGRGLQLLFYSVGIGQISSEVPQNLSASRPQDRQFILSSKKLLLSDSGFYLCAWRGGVFSGANVLTFGAGSRLTVL.